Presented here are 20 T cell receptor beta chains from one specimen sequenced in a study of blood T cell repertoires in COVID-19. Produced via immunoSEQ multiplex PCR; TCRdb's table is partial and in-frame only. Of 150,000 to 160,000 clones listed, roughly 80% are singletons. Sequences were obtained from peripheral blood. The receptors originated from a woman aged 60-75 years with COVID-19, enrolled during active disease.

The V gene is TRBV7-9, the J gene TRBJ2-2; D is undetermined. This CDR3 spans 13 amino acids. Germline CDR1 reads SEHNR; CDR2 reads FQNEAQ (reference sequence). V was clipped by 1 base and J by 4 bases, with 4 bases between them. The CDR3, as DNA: TGTGCCAGCAGCTTAGACAGCACCGGGGAGCTGTTTTTT. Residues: CASSLDSTGELFF.

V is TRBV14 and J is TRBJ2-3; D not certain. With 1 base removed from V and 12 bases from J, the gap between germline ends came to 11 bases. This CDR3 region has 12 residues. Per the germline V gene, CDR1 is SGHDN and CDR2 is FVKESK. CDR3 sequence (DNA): TGTGCCAGCAGCCAAGCCAGGTTTTTACAGTATTTT. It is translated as CASSQARFLQYF.

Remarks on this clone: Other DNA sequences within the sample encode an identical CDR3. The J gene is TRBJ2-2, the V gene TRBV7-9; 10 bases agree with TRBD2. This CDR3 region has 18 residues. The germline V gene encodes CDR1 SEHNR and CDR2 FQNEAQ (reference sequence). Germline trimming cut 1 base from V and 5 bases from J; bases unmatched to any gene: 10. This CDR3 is CASSLGSLAGAGTGELFF. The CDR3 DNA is TGTGCCAGCAGCTTAGGGTCCCTAGCGGGGGCCGGAACCGGGGAGCTGTTTTTT.

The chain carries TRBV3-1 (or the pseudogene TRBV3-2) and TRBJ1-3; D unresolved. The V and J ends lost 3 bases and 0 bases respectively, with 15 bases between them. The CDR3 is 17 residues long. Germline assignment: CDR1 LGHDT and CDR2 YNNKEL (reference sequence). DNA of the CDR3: TGTGCCAGCAGCCAGATCCTGGACGGGAGCTCTGGAAACACCATATATTTT. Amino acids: CASSQILDGSSGNTIYF.

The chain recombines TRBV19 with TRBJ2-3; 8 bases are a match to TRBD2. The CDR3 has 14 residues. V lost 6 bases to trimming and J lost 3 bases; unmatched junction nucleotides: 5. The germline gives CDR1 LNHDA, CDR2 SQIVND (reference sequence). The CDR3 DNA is TGTGCCAGTAGGGGGACGGGGGGGACAGATACGCAGTATTTT. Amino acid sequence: CASRGTGGTDTQYF.

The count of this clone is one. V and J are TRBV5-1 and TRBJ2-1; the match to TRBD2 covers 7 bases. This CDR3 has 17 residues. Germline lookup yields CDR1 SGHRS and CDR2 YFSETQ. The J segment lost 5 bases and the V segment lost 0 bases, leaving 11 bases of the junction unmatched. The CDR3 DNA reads TGCGCCAGCAGCTTGGCCGGGAGGCAAGGTGGGAACAATGAGCAGTTCTTC. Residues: CASSLAGRQGGNNEQFF.

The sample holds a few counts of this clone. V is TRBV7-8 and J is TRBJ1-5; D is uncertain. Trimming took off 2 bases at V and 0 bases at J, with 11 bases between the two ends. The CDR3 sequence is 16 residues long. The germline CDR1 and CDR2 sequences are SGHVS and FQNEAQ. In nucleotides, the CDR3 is TGTGCCAGCAGCTTACTGCGATCTAATAGCAATCAGCCCCAGCATTTT. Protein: CASSLLRSNSNQPQHF.

In DNA, the CDR3 is TGCGCCAGCAGTTCCGGACAGGGGGCAGATACGCAGTATTTT. It specifies CASSSGQGADTQYF. The chain uses TRBV5-1 and TRBJ2-3; 10 nucleotides align to TRBD1. The germline CDR1 and CDR2 sequences are SGHRS and YFSETQ. Trimming at V came to 5 bases and at J to 4 bases, leaving 4 bases not matched to a gene. There are 14 residues in the CDR3.

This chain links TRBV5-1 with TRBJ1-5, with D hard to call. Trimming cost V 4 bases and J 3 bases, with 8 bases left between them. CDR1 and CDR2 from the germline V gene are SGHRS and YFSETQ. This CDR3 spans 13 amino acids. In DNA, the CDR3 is TGCGCCAGCAGCCCGGGTCCCAATCAGCCCCAGCATTTT. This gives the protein CASSPGPNQPQHF. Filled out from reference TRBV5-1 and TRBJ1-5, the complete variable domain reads KAGVTQTPRYLIKTRGQQVTLSCSPISGHRSVSWYQQTPGQGLQFLFEYFSETQRNKGNFPGRFSGRQFSNSRSEMNVSTLELGDSALYLCASSPGPNQPQHFGDGTRLSIL.

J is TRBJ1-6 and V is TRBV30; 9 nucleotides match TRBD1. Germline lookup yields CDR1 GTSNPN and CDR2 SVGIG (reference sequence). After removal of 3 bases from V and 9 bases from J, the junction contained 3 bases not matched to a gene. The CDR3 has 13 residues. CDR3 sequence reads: CAWSGTGTSPLHF. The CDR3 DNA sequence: TGTGCCTGGAGCGGGACAGGGACTTCACCCCTCCACTTT.

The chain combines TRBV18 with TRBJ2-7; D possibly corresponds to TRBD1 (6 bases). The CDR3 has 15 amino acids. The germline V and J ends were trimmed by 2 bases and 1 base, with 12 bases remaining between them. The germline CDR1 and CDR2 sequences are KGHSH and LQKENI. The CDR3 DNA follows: TGTGCCAGCTCACCAACGGGACACCGATCCTACGAGCAGTACTTC. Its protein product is CASSPTGHRSYEQYF. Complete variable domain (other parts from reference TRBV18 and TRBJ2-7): NAGVMQNPRHLVRRRGQEARLRCSPMKGHSHVYWYRQLPEEGLKFMVYLQKENIIDESGMPKERFSAEFPKEGPSILRIQQVVRGDSAAYFCASSPTGHRSYEQYFGPGTRLTVT.

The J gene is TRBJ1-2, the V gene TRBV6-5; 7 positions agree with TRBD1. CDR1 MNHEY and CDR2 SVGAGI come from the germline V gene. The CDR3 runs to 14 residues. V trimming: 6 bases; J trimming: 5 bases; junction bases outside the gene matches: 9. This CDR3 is CASSKDRDRYGYTF. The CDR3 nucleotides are TGTGCCAGCAGCAAAGACAGGGATCGGTATGGCTACACCTTC.

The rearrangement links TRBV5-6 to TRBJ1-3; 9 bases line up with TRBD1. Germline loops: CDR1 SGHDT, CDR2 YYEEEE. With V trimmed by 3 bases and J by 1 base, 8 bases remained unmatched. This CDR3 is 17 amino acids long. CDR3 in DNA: TGTGCCAGCAGCTCGACGGGACAGGGTGGTTCTGGAAACACCATATATTTT. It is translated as CASSSTGQGGSGNTIYF.

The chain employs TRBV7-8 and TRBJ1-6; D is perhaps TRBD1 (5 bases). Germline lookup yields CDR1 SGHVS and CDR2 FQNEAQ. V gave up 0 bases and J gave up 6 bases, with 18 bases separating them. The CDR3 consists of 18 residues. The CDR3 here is CASSLAAYRTQSNSPLHF. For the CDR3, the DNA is TGTGCCAGCAGCTTAGCGGCGTACCGGACACAAAGTAATTCACCCCTCCACTTT.

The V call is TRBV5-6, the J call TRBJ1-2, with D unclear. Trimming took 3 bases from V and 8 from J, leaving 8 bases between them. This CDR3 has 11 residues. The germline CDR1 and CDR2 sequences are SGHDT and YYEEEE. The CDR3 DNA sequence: TGTGCCAGCAGCTCGGACTTAGGCTACACCTTC. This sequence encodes CASSSDLGYTF.

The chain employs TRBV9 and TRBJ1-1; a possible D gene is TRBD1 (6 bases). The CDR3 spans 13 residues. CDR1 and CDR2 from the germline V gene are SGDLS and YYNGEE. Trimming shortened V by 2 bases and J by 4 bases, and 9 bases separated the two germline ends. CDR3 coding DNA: TGTGCCAGCAGCGTGACAGGAAGCACTGAAGCTTTCTTT. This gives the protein CASSVTGSTEAFF.

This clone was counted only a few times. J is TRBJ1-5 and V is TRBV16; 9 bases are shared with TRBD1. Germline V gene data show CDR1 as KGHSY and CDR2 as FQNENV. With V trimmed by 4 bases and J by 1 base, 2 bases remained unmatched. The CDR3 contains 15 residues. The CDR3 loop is CASSRDRESNQPQHF. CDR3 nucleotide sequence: TGTGCCAGCAGCCGGGACAGGGAGAGCAATCAGCCCCAGCATTTT. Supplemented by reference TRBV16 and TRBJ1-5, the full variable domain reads GEEVAQTPKHLVRGEGQKAKLYCAPIKGHSYVFWYQQVLKNEFKFLISFQNENVFDETGMPKERFSAKCLPNSPCSLEIQATKLEDSAVYFCASSRDRESNQPQHFGDGTRLSIL.

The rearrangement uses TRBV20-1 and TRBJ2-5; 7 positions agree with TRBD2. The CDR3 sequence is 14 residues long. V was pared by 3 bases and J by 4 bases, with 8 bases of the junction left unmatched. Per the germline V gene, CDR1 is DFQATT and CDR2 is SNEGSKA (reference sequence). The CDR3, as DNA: TGCAGTGCTAGTGACCTGACTAGCAGAGAGACCCAGTACTTC. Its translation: CSASDLTSRETQYF.

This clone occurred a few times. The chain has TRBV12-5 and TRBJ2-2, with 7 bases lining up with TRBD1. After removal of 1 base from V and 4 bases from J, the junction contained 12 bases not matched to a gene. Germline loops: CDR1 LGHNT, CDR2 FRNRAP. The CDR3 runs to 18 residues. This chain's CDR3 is CASGLGKTTGWGTGELFF. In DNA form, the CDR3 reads TGTGCTAGTGGTTTGGGTAAAACGACAGGGTGGGGCACCGGGGAGCTGTTTTTT. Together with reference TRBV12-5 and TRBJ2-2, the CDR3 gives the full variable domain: DARVTQTPRHKVTEMGQEVTMRCQPILGHNTVFWYRQTMMQGLELLAYFRNRAPLDDSGMPKDRFSAEMPDATLATLKIQPSEPRDSAVYFCASGLGKTTGWGTGELFFGEGSRLTVL.

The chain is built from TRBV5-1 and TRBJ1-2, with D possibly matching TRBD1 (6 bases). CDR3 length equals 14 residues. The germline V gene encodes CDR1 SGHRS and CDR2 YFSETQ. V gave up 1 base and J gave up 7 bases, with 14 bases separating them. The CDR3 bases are TGCGCCAGCAGCTTGCCTCTTGAAGGGGGTGGCTACACCTTC. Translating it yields CASSLPLEGGGYTF.